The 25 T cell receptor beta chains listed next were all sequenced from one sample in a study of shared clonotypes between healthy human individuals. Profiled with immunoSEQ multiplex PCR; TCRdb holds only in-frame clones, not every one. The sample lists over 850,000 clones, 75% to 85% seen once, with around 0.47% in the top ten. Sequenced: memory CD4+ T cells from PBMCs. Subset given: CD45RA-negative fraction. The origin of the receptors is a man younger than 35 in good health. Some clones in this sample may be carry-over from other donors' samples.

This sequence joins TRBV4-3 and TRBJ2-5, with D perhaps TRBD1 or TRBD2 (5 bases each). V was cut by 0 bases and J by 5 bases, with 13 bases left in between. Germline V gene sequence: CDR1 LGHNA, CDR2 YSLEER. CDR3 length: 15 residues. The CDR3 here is CASSQDSSGPETQYF. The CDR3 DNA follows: TGCGCCAGCAGCCAAGATTCTTCGGGACCTGAGACCCAGTACTTC.

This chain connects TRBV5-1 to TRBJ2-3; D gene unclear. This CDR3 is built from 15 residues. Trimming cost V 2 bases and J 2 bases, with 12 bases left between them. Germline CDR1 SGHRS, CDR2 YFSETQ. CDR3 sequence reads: CASSFGRPPTDTQYF. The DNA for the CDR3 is TGCGCCAGCAGCTTTGGTCGGCCGCCCACAGATACGCAGTATTTT.

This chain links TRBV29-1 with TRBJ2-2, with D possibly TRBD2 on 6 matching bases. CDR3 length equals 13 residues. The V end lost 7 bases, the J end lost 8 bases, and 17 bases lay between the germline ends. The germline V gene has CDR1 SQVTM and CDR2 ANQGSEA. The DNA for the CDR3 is TGCAGCGCCGGGACCATCCGGGGGGGGGAGCTGTTTTTT. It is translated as CSAGTIRGGELFF.

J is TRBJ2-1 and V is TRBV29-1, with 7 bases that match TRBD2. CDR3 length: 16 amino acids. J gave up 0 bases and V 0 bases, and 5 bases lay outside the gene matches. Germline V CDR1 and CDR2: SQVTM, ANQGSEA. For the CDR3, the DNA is TGCAGCGTTGAAGATTCTCTAGCGGCCTCCTACAATGAGCAGTTCTTC. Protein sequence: CSVEDSLAASYNEQFF.

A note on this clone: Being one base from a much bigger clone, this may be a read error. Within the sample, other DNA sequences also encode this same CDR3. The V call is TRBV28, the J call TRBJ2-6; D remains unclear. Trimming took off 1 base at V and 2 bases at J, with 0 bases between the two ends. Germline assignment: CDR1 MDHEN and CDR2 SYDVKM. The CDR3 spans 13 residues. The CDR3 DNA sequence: TGTGCCAGCAGTTTATCTGGGGCCAACGTCCTGACTTTC. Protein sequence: CASSLSGANVLTF.

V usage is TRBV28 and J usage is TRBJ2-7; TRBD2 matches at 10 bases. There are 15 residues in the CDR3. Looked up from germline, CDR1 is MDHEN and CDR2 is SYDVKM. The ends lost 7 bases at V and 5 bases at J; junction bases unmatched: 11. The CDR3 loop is CASTGWASGSNEQYF. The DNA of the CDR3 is TGTGCCAGCACTGGGTGGGCTAGCGGGAGCAACGAGCAGTACTTC.

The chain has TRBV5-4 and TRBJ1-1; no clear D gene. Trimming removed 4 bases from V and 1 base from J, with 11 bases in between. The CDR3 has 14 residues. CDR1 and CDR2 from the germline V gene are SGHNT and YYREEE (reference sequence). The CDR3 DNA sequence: TGTGCCAGCAGCGAGGGTATCTCGAACACTGAAGCTTTCTTT. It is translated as CASSEGISNTEAFF.

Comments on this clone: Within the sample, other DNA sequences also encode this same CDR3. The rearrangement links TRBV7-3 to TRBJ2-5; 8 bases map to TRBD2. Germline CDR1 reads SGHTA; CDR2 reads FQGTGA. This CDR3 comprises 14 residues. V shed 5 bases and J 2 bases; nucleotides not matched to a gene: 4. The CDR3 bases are TGTGCCAGCAGCCCAACTAGCGGACAAGAGACCCAGTACTTC. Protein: CASSPTSGQETQYF.

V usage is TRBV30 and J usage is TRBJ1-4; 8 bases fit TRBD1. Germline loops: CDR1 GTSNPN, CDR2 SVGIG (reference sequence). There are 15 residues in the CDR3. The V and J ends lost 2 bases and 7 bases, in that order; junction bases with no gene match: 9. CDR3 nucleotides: TGTGCCTGGAGTAAGGCAGGGGGCGGGGGTGAAAAACTGTTTTTT. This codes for CAWSKAGGGGEKLFF. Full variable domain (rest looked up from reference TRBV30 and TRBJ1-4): SQTIHQWPATLVQPVGSPLSLECTVEGTSNPNLYWYRQAAGRGLQLLFYSVGIGQISSEVPQNLSASRPQDRQFILSSKKLLLSDSGFYLCAWSKAGGGGEKLFFGSGTQLSVL.

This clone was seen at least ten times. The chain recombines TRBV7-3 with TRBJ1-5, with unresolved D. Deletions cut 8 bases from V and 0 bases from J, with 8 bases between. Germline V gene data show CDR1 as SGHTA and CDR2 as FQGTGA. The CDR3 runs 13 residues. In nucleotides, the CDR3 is TGTGCCAGCGCGAGTGGTAGCAATCAGCCCCAGCATTTT. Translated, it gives CASASGSNQPQHF.

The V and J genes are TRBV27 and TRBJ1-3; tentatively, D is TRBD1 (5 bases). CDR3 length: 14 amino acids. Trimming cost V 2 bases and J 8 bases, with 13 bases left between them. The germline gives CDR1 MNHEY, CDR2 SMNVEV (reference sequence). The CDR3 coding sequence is TGTGCCAGCAGTTTAGTACCCAGGGCGGACACCATATATTTT. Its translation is CASSLVPRADTIYF.

CDR3 sequence reads: CATLNEDGNEKLFF. CDR3 sequence (DNA): TGTGCCACCCTAAACGAGGACGGGAATGAAAAACTGTTTTTT. The V gene is TRBV6-1, the J gene TRBJ1-4; no clear D gene. The ends were cut back, 10 bases at V and 5 bases at J, with 17 bases in the middle. CDR1 and CDR2 (germline): MNHNS, SASEGT. CDR3 length equals 14 residues.

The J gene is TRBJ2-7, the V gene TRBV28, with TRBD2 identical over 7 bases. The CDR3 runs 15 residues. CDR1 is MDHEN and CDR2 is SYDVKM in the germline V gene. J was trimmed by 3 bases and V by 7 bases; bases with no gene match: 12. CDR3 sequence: CASTITAGKVYEQYF. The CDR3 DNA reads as TGTGCCAGCACCATTACAGCGGGGAAGGTCTACGAGCAGTACTTC.

The CDR3 coding sequence is TGTGCCAGTAGTCCGGGCCCGAGAAACACTGAAGCTTTCTTT. Its protein is CASSPGPRNTEAFF. This rearrangement joins TRBV19 to TRBJ1-1; no definite D call. V lost 5 bases and J lost 2, with 12 bases in between. Per the germline V gene, CDR1 is LNHDA and CDR2 is SQIVND (reference sequence). CDR3 size: 14 residues.

The CDR3 sequence: CASSLDLGYGYTF. The CDR3 DNA follows: TGCGCCAGCAGCTTGGATCTGGGGTATGGCTACACCTTC. The chain recombines TRBV5-1 with TRBJ1-2; D gene ambiguous. The germline V and J ends were trimmed by 0 bases and 5 bases, with 8 bases remaining between them. In germline, CDR1 is SGHRS, CDR2 YFSETQ. The length of the CDR3 is 13 residues.

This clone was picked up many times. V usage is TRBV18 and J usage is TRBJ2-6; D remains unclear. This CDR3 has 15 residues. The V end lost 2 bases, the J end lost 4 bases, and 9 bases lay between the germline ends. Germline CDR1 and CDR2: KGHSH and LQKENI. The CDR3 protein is CASSPSRGGANVLTF. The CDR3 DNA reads TGTGCCAGCTCACCATCTCGAGGCGGGGCCAACGTCCTGACTTTC.

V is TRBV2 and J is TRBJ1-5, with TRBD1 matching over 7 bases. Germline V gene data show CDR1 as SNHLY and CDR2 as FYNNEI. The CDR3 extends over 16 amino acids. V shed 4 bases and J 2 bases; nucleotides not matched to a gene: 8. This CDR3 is CASSGGPGGGNQPQHF. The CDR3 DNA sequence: TGTGCCAGCAGTGGCGGGCCAGGGGGAGGCAATCAGCCCCAGCATTTT.

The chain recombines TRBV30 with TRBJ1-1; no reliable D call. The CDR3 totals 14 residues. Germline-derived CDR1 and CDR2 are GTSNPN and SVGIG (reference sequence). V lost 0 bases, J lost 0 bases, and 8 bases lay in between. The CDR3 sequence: CAWSVTEMNTEAFF. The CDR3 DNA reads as TGTGCCTGGAGTGTAACGGAGATGAACACTGAAGCTTTCTTT. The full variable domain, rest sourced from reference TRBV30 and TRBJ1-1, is SQTIHQWPATLVQPVGSPLSLECTVEGTSNPNLYWYRQAAGRGLQLLFYSVGIGQISSEVPQNLSASRPQDRQFILSSKKLLLSDSGFYLCAWSVTEMNTEAFFGQGTRLTVV.

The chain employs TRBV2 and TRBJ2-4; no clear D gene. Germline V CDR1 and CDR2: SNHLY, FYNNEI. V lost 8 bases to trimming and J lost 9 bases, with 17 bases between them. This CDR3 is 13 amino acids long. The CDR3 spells CASFRDPNGIQYF. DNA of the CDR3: TGTGCCAGCTTTCGAGACCCCAACGGCATTCAGTACTTC. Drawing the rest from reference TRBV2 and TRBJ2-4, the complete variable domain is EPEVTQTPSHQVTQMGQEVILRCVPISNHLYFYWYRQILGQKVEFLVSFYNNEISEKSEIFDDQFSVERPDGSNFTLKIRSTKLEDSAMYFCASFRDPNGIQYFGAGTRLSVL.

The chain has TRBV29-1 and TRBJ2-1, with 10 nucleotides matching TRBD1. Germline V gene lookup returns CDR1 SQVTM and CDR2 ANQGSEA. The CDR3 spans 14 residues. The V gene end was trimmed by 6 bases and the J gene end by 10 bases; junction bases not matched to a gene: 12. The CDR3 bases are TGCAGCGTCCTACTCGGGACAGGGGACTACGAGCAGTTCTTC. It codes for CSVLLGTGDYEQFF.

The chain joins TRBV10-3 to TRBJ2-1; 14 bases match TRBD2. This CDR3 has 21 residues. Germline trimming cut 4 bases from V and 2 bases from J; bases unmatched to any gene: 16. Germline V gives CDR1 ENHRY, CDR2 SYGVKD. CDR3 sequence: CAISGQGTSGSLIRAYNEQFF. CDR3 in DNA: TGTGCCATCAGTGGACAAGGGACTAGCGGGAGCCTCATTAGGGCCTACAATGAGCAGTTCTTC.

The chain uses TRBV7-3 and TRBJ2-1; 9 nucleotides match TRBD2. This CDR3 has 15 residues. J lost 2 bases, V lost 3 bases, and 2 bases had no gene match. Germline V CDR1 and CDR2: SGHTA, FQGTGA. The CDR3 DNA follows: TGTGCCAGCAGCTTCGCGGGAGGGACCTACAATGAGCAGTTCTTC. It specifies CASSFAGGTYNEQFF.

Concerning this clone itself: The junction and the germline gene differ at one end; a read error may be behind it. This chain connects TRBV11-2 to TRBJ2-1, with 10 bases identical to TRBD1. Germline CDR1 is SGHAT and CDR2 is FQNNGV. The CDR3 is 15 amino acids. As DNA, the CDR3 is TGTGCCAGCAGCTTAGGGACAGGGGGAGGCAATGGGCAGTTCTTC. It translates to CASSLGTGGGNGQFF.

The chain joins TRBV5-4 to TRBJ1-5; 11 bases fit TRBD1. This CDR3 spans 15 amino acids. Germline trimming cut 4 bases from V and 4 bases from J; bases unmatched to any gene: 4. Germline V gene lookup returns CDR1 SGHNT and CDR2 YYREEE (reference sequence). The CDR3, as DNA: TGTGCCAGCAGCAAAGGGACAGGGGGGAATCAGCCCCAGCATTTT. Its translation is CASSKGTGGNQPQHF.

Written as DNA, the CDR3 is TGTGCCAGCAGCAAAGGGGACAGGGGCCTTTTTACTAACTATGGCTACACCTTC. As protein: CASSKGDRGLFTNYGYTF. The chain carries TRBV21-1 and TRBJ1-2; TRBD1, as called in the table, went unchecked against the DNA. TRBV21-1 is tagged as a pseudogene. The CDR3 runs 18 residues.